Sequencing of this T cell receptor beta chain was carried out in a study of shared clonotypes between healthy human individuals (dated by TCRdb to 2018 to 2020). Turning to the overall study: The cohort comprised a couple of women and a few men aged 18 to 49 years. For each donor, three plates each were used for CD4 naive and CD4 memory, two plates were used for CD8 naive, and one plate was used for CD8 memory. Blood TCR repertoires of five healthy adults were deeply sequenced to estimate repertoire size and the extent of clonotype sharing between individuals. Different laboratories and diverse techniques were used to prepare libraries and sequence TCR repertoires, to increase sequencing depth and limit assay-specific biases. Between about 0.8 and 9.5 billion PBMCs per donor were obtained by leukapheresis.

V is reduced by 5 bases and J by 5 bases, leaving a spacing of 11 bases between them. CDR1 and CDR2, looked up from the germline V gene (reference sequence), are MNHNY and SVGAGI. Reading from cysteine to phenylalanine, the CDR3 counts 13 amino acids. The CDR3 DNA has 39 bases and is translated from base 1. The research as a whole found: Estimated clonotype richness was generally larger for naive than for memory subsets. Compared with non-shared clonotypes, clonotypes shared by all four sorted-subset donors had higher generation probabilities. Sharing across several donors was observed for approximately 5% of naive CD4, over 3% of naive CD8, about 2.3% of memory CD4, and about 0.4% of memory CD8 clonotypes. Even with the large sequencing depth, rarefaction of the sorted-subset datasets indicated that sequencing was incomplete. Because the study included only a small number of donors, the genetic and exposure-history diversity represented was limited. Sampling was restricted to blood, and TCR repertoires in tissues likely differ from the TCR repertoires found in blood. Pairwise subsampling indicated that sequencing depth was expected to affect the degree of clonotype sharing among donors.

Using the deep immunoSEQ assay, multiplex PCR amplified TCR CDR3 regions from genomic DNA. Extracted genomic DNA from each cell subset was distributed evenly across all wells of several immunoSEQ 96-well plates, and each plate was treated as a replicate. Each replicate PCR for sorted subsets received about 210 ng genomic DNA, equal to roughly 30,000 T cell genomes. The purified libraries were quantified using a Qubit 3.0 fluorometer, sized with a Bioanalyzer 2100, and then quantified again using the KAPA Library Quantification kit. Every immunoSEQ 96-well plate was sequenced on a separate single-read 150-cycle Illumina NextSeq 550 flow cell. The authors' pipeline ran thus. Because the immunoSEQ output included only junctional sequences and no quality scores, the filtering could not be the same as the filtering used for full-length reads. To assign V/J genes and CDR3, sequences were annotated using PyIR, a Python wrapper for IgBLAST v1.9, with IMGT germline references. Reads with weak V/J assignments (E-value above 1e-6), missing CDR3, stop codons, out-of-frame junctions, or ambiguous translated residues were removed. V3J clonotypes were defined as sequences sharing the same inferred V gene, J gene, and CDR3 amino acid sequence. To compute the percentage overlap between repertoires, the number of shared unique clonotypes was divided by the size of the smaller repertoire. RTK rarefaction, the Chao1 estimator, and Recon v2.1 estimates of unobserved clonotypes were used to assess repertoire richness. OLGA was used to compute generation probabilities for all TCRbeta clonotypes that the gDNA method yielded from a handful of donors. TCRdb provides this immuneACCESS table in a form limited to in-frame rearrangements. Some clones are lacking; in checked studies, under half of them reflect an unresolved V gene, and why the rest are absent is not known. V, J and clone size are those of that table, while D and trimming were read from the DNA. The sample table contains about 2 million clones; only one count was recorded for around 96% of them. Of the sample, approximately 1% falls within the top ten clones.

CD8 naive samples were obtained by positive selection for CCR7 among CD45RO-negative cells, yielding a CD45RA+CCR7+ population from which TemRA cells were excluded. The donors were healthy, HIV-negative adults who had no recently reported acute infections or vaccinations. Every donor was a Caucasian adult living in Nashville, Tennessee, USA. Blood was collected by leukapheresis, and PBMCs were isolated by Ficoll-Histopaque density gradient centrifugation and then cryopreserved in liquid nitrogen vapor phase. Analytical flow cytometry was used to check the purity and quantity of every magnetically sorted T cell population. Genomic DNA was isolated from every sorted fraction and measured by UV absorbance on a Nanodrop 2000c. Remarks on this clone: The antigen this receptor binds is unknown. The record has no base qualities; no much larger clone is one base away.

The sequenced sample was naive CD8+ T cells sorted from blood. The cell subset or site label, read with the paper, signifies: CD45RA+CCR7+. The sequence was obtained from a man between 18 and 29 years old in good health. The receptor chain draws on TRBV6-6 and TRBJ2-3; the D segment could be TRBD1, given 6 matching bases. The DNA sequence is as follows: TGTGCCAGCAGTAGGGACACTCAAGATACGCAGTATTTT. Its protein is CASSRDTQDTQYF.